The 14 T cell receptor beta chains in this list originate from one sample, sequenced in a study of CD8+CD57+ T cells in acquired aplastic anemia. Profiling of TCR beta VDJ combinations and CDR3 sequences used genomic DNA as template. TCRdb independently ran MiXCR on the reads; one entry per CDR3 protein. There are 95,000 to 150,000 distinct CDR3 sequences in the sample; roughly 55% occur only once, and about 31% lies in the top ten. By flow cytometry, patients selected for sequencing had shown an expansion of CD8+CD57+ cells. Sequencing was performed on sorted CD4+, CD8+, or CD8+CD57+ T cells (not recorded which) from PBMCs. The receptors were gathered from a human donor with aplastic anemia.

The rearrangement uses TRBV25-1 and TRBJ2-7; no clear D gene. V shed 4 bases and J shed 3 bases, with 4 bases lying between them. The CDR3 extends over 11 amino acids. Germline CDR1 and CDR2: MGHDK and SYGVNS. CDR3 sequence: CASSAVYEQYF. The CDR3 nucleotides are TGTGCCAGCAGTGCGGTCTACGAGCAGTACTTC.

This chain connects TRBV24-1 to TRBJ2-3, with a weak D call TRBD1 (5 bases). Germline V gene data show CDR1 as KGHDR and CDR2 as SFDVKD. The CDR3 totals 16 residues. V was cut by 4 bases and J by 2 bases, with 15 bases left in between. The DNA of the CDR3 is TGTGCCACCAGTGAATCCCAGGGCGATGCCACAGATACGCAGTATTTT. Translating gives CATSESQGDATDTQYF.

The gene calls are TRBV9 and TRBJ2-1; TRBD2 aligns across 15 bases. V lost 5 bases and J lost 4; bases outside the gene matches: 10. Germline-derived CDR1 and CDR2 are SGDLS and YYNGEE. This CDR3 region has 18 residues. The CDR3 bases are TGTGCCAGCAGTGCTAAACAGGGACTAGCGGGGGGTTACAATGAGCAGTTCTTC. The encoded protein is CASSAKQGLAGGYNEQFF. Full variable domain (rest looked up from reference TRBV9 and TRBJ2-1): DSGVTQTPKHLITATGQRVTLRCSPRSGDLSVYWYQQSLDQGLQFLIQYYNGEERAKGNILERFSAQQFPDLHSELNLSSLELGDSALYFCASSAKQGLAGGYNEQFFGPGTRLTVL.

This chain joins TRBV29-1 and TRBJ2-1, with D perhaps TRBD1 (6 bases). The CDR3 is 11 residues long. The germline gives CDR1 SQVTM, CDR2 ANQGSEA. V lost 7 bases and J 4 bases, leaving 8 bases between the germline ends. CDR3 amino acids: CSADSYNEQFF. The CDR3 nucleotides are TGCAGCGCGGACAGTTACAATGAGCAGTTCTTC.

This rearrangement joins TRBV5-1 to TRBJ2-2; D is perhaps TRBD2 (7 bases). CDR3 size: 14 residues. The ends were cut back, 0 bases at V and 7 bases at J, with 10 bases in the middle. In germline, CDR1 is SGHRS, CDR2 YFSETQ. CDR3 residues: CASSLDREGGELFF. Here the CDR3 DNA reads TGCGCCAGCAGCTTGGACAGGGAGGGCGGGGAGCTGTTTTTT.

This clonotype has a count of ten or more. The chain recombines TRBV7-8 with TRBJ2-7; 8 nucleotides agree with TRBD1. Germline lookup yields CDR1 SGHVS and CDR2 FQNEAQ. With V trimmed by 5 bases and J by 6 bases, 12 bases remained unmatched. There are 15 residues in the CDR3. The CDR3 sequence: CASSPGQGLLTEQYF. CDR3 sequence (DNA): TGTGCCAGCAGCCCAGGACAGGGCCTCCTAACCGAGCAGTACTTC.

The table lists this clonotype with many counts. The V gene is TRBV20-1, the J gene TRBJ2-5; 9 nucleotides align to TRBD2. V was pared by 0 bases and J by 5 bases, with 4 bases of the junction left unmatched. The CDR3 length is 14 residues. The germline gives CDR1 DFQATT, CDR2 SNEGSKA (reference sequence). The CDR3 sequence is CSARERGGWETQYF. The CDR3, as DNA: TGCAGTGCTAGAGAGCGGGGGGGGTGGGAGACCCAGTACTTC.

CDR3 protein: CSVAASRSDTQYF. In nucleotides, the CDR3 is TGCAGCGTTGCCGCGTCCCGCTCAGATACGCAGTATTTT. V usage is TRBV29-1 and J usage is TRBJ2-3; D is undetermined. This CDR3 is 13 amino acids long. V lost 4 bases, J lost 4 bases, and 12 bases lay in between. CDR1 is SQVTM, CDR2 ANQGSEA, per germline.

V is TRBV29-1 and J is TRBJ1-2, with D possibly TRBD1 on 5 matching bases. Trimming pared 0 bases from V and 4 bases from J, leaving 21 bases between. The CDR3 is made up of 17 amino acids. Germline V gene data show CDR1 as SQVTM and CDR2 as ANQGSEA. The CDR3 bases are TGCAGCGTTGAAGAGGGAATTTCAGGGAAAGGTCGCTATGGCTACACCTTC. The encoded protein is CSVEEGISGKGRYGYTF. Full variable domain (rest looked up from reference TRBV29-1 and TRBJ1-2): SAVISQKPSRDICQRGTSLTIQCQVDSQVTMMFWYRQQPGQSLTLIATANQGSEATYESGFVIDKFPISRPNLTFSTLTVSNMSPEDSSIYLCSVEEGISGKGRYGYTFGSGTRLTVV.

The chain combines TRBV24-1 with TRBJ2-7; no firm D call. Trimming removed 0 bases from V and 5 bases from J, with 7 bases in between. Per germline, CDR1 KGHDR and CDR2 SFDVKD. This CDR3 comprises 13 residues. CDR3 sequence reads: CATSDLGRDEQYF. The CDR3, as DNA: TGTGCCACCAGTGATTTGGGCCGGGACGAGCAGTACTTC.

This clonotype was found many times. V is TRBV12-3 or TRBV12-4 and J is TRBJ2-3, with D hard to call. The CDR3 extends over 14 amino acids. V was clipped by 5 bases and J by 2 bases, with 11 bases between them. The CDR3 reads CASSPVSITDTQYF. The DNA of the CDR3 is TGTGCCAGCAGTCCCGTAAGTATCACAGATACGCAGTATTTT.

The gene calls are TRBV29-1 and TRBJ1-1; no clear D gene. The V gene lost 4 bases and the J gene lost 0 bases, with 9 bases spanning the gap. The CDR3 spans 13 residues. Per germline, CDR1 SQVTM and CDR2 ANQGSEA. The CDR3: CSVVQQMNTEAFF. The DNA of the CDR3 is TGCAGCGTTGTACAACAGATGAACACTGAAGCTTTCTTT.

Comment on this clonotype: A single base separates this from a much larger clone, so it may be a read error. This chain joins TRBV25-1 and TRBJ2-6, with D hard to call. The CDR3 extends over 14 amino acids. Germline V lookup: CDR1 MGHDK, CDR2 SYGVNS. V gave up 5 bases and J gave up 1 base, with 6 bases separating them. Here the CDR3 DNA reads TGTGCCAGCAGTAGGGATTCTGGGGCCAACGTCCTGACTTTC. Its protein is CASSRDSGANVLTF.

This chain links TRBV19 with TRBJ2-2; D remains ambiguous. In germline, CDR1 is LNHDA, CDR2 SQIVND (reference sequence). V gave up 6 bases and J gave up 3 bases, with 11 bases separating them. This CDR3 region has 14 residues. CDR3 sequence reads: CASRRPTDTGELFF. The DNA for the CDR3 is TGTGCCAGTAGACGCCCTACAGACACCGGGGAGCTGTTTTTT.